This entry lists 26 T cell receptor beta chains sequenced from one sample in a study of T cell responses to AZD1222 COVID-19 vaccine. Clones were read by immunoSEQ multiplex PCR, and TCRdb kept only the in-frame ones, dropping some. This table holds some 84,000 clones, around 85% found once. This material consisted of peripheral blood, taken 28 days after the second AZD1222 dose. Every receptor here comes from an adult who received the AZD1222 COVID-19 vaccine.

The J gene is TRBJ2-7, the V gene TRBV30; D ambiguous. The V gene's germline CDR1 is GTSNPN and CDR2 SVGIG (reference sequence). V was cut by 1 base and J by 7 bases, with 17 bases left in between. The CDR3 contains 14 residues. The chain's CDR3 is CAWSGDRAIPEQYF. CDR3 nucleotides: TGTGCCTGGAGTGGGGATCGGGCTATACCAGAGCAGTACTTC.

This chain links TRBV4-2 with TRBJ2-7; tentative D call: TRBD1 (7 bases). The ends were cut back, 0 bases at V and 5 bases at J, with 17 bases in the middle. The CDR3 loop spans 16 amino acids. Germline CDR1 LGHNA, CDR2 YNFKEQ. CDR3 nucleotide sequence: TGTGCCAGCAGCCAAGATCTAAGGCAGGGGGAGGACGAGCAGTACTTC. This sequence encodes CASSQDLRQGEDEQYF.

The chain carries TRBV2 and TRBJ1-3; perhaps TRBD1 as D (6 bases). The length of the CDR3 is 14 residues. Trimming took 5 bases from V and 4 from J, leaving 12 bases between them. Germline V gene sequence: CDR1 SNHLY, CDR2 FYNNEI. CDR3 region: CASSPRGFGNTIYF. The CDR3 DNA is TGTGCCAGCAGTCCCAGGGGATTCGGAAACACCATATATTTT.

J is TRBJ1-5 and V is TRBV15; TRBD1 agrees at 8 bases. The CDR3 consists of 15 residues. Germline assignment: CDR1 LNHNV and CDR2 YYDKDF (reference sequence). Losses at the gene ends were 4 bases for V and 3 bases for J; bases not matched to a gene: 5. The CDR3 region is CATSNPGQVNQPQHF. The CDR3, as DNA: TGTGCCACCAGCAACCCGGGACAGGTCAATCAGCCCCAGCATTTT.

The chain has TRBV16 and TRBJ2-3, with TRBD2 matching over 7 bases. J gave up 1 base and V 4 bases, and 2 bases lay outside the gene matches. The CDR3 has 14 residues. Per the germline V gene, CDR1 is KGHSY and CDR2 is FQNENV. The CDR3: CASSPRGGTDTQYF. In DNA, the CDR3 is TGTGCCAGCAGCCCCCGGGGGGGCACAGATACGCAGTATTTT.

V usage is TRBV19 and J usage is TRBJ1-5; 8 nucleotides align to TRBD1. J lost 0 bases, V lost 9 bases, and 7 bases had no gene match. CDR1 and CDR2 from the germline V gene are LNHDA and SQIVND (reference sequence). The CDR3 has 15 residues. The CDR3 here is CASEGQAYSNQPQHF. The CDR3 nucleotides are TGTGCCAGCGAGGGACAGGCATATAGCAATCAGCCCCAGCATTTT.

The V call is TRBV15, the J call TRBJ1-5; possibly TRBD1 for D (5 bases). The CDR3 runs to 16 residues. Germline CDR1 and CDR2: LNHNV and YYDKDF (reference sequence). Trimming took 3 bases from V and 9 from J, leaving 21 bases between them. The CDR3 loop reads CATSRGGGTDHRPQHF. The CDR3, as DNA: TGTGCCACCAGCAGGGGTGGGGGGACGGACCACCGGCCCCAGCATTTT. Together with reference TRBV15 and TRBJ1-5, the CDR3 gives the full variable domain: DAMVIQNPRYQVTQFGKPVTLSCSQTLNHNVMYWYQQKSSQAPKLLFHYYDKDFNNEADTPDNFQSRRPNTSFCFLDIRSPGLGDTAMYLCATSRGGGTDHRPQHFGDGTRLSIL.

The rearrangement uses TRBV7-9 and TRBJ2-7; TRBD2 matches at 9 bases. J gave up 2 bases and V 5 bases, and 7 bases lay outside the gene matches. In germline, CDR1 is SEHNR, CDR2 FQNEAQ (reference sequence). This CDR3 is 15 amino acids long. This chain's CDR3 is CASSHGSGRTYEQYF. The CDR3 DNA is TGTGCCAGCAGCCATGGGAGCGGGAGGACCTACGAGCAGTACTTC.

This clone was observed a single time. V gene TRBV5-1 combines with J gene TRBJ1-4, with D hard to call. The V end lost 0 bases, the J end lost 3 bases, and 9 bases lay between the germline ends. The germline CDR1 and CDR2 sequences are SGHRS and YFSETQ. The CDR3 contains 15 residues. CDR3: CASSLDHDSNEKLFF. The CDR3, as DNA: TGCGCCAGCAGCTTGGATCACGACTCTAATGAAAAACTGTTTTTT.

The chain recombines TRBV6-1 with TRBJ1-5; no clear D. The CDR3 extends over 17 amino acids. The germline CDR1 and CDR2 sequences are MNHNS and SASEGT. The V and J ends lost 0 bases and 0 bases respectively, with 12 bases between them. The CDR3 sequence: CASSEAMFYDSNQPQHF. The DNA of the CDR3 is TGTGCCAGCAGTGAAGCCATGTTCTACGATAGCAATCAGCCCCAGCATTTT.

The chain couples TRBV12-3 or TRBV12-4 to TRBJ2-7; D call uncertain. The V and J ends lost 6 bases and 0 bases respectively, with 9 bases between them. The CDR3 runs 13 residues. CDR3 bases: TGTGCCAGCAGCTTCCATAGCTCCTACGAGCAGTACTTC. This encodes CASSFHSSYEQYF.

About this clone: The junction shows a germline mismatch at one end, possibly a read error. This chain connects TRBV7-2 to TRBJ2-7; perhaps TRBD1 as D (5 bases). Germline V gene sequence: CDR1 SGHTA, CDR2 FQGNSA. This CDR3 contains 16 residues. The CDR3 sequence: CASSAPTVLGYWRETF. As DNA, the CDR3 is TGTGCCAGCAGCGCTCCGACAGTACTGGGGTACTGGCGAGAAACCTTC.

The gene calls are TRBV6-5 and TRBJ1-5; D not certain. V lost 2 bases to trimming and J lost 0 bases, with 8 bases between them. This CDR3 region has 15 residues. In germline, CDR1 is MNHEY, CDR2 SVGAGI. This CDR3 is CASSYGPYSNQPQHF. The CDR3 nucleotides read TGTGCCAGCAGTTACGGACCGTATAGCAATCAGCCCCAGCATTTT.

CDR3 sequence reads: CASSQGLGGPQHF. The CDR3 bases are TGTGCCAGCAGCCAAGGACTGGGGGGGCCCCAGCATTTT. The V and J genes are TRBV14 and TRBJ1-5; TRBD1 might be the D (5 bases). Germline CDR1 reads SGHDN; CDR2 reads FVKESK. This CDR3 region has 13 residues. The V end lost 1 base, the J end lost 9 bases, and 10 bases lay between the germline ends. Using reference TRBV14 and TRBJ1-5 for the parts outside the CDR3, the full variable domain is EAGVTQFPSHSVIEKGQTVTLRCDPISGHDNLYWYRRVMGKEIKFLLHFVKESKQDESGMPNNRFLAERTGGTYSTLKVQPAELEDSGVYFCASSQGLGGPQHFGDGTRLSIL.

This clone showed up just a few times. V is TRBV7-3 and J is TRBJ1-2; D may be TRBD1 (6 bases). V dropped 5 bases and J dropped 5 bases, with 12 bases sitting between them. The CDR3 length is 13 residues. Germline CDR1 SGHTA, CDR2 FQGTGA. The CDR3 protein is CASSGDRMYGYTF. The CDR3 DNA reads as TGTGCCAGCAGCGGCGACAGGATGTATGGCTACACCTTC. Filled out from reference TRBV7-3 and TRBJ1-2, the complete variable domain reads GAGVSQTPSNKVTEKGKYVELRCDPISGHTALYWYRQSLGQGPEFLIYFQGTGAADDSGLPNDRFFAVRPEGSVSTLKIQRTERGDSAVYLCASSGDRMYGYTFGSGTRLTVV.

V usage is TRBV7-9 and J usage is TRBJ1-6; D uncertain. The germline V gene encodes CDR1 SEHNR and CDR2 FQNEAQ (reference sequence). V lost 1 base, J lost 15 bases, and 7 bases lay in between. There are 11 residues in the CDR3. The CDR3 protein is CASSLGQLLHF. DNA for the CDR3: TGTGCCAGCAGCTTAGGACAACTCCTCCACTTT.

This chain links TRBV9 with TRBJ2-7; either TRBD1 or TRBD2 may supply D (5 bases each). V shed 4 bases and J shed 3 bases, with 17 bases lying between them. The CDR3 covers 15 residues. CDR1 is SGDLS, CDR2 YYNGEE, per germline. CDR3 loop: CASSPARAEGYEQYF. The CDR3, as DNA: TGTGCCAGCAGCCCAGCCAGGGCAGAGGGCTACGAGCAGTACTTC.

This clone appeared a few times. Other DNA sequences in the same sample also yield this CDR3. This rearrangement joins TRBV2 to TRBJ1-5; 10 positions agree with TRBD1. CDR3 length equals 13 residues. V was pared by 6 bases and J by 4 bases, with 0 bases of the junction left unmatched. The germline gives CDR1 SNHLY, CDR2 FYNNEI. DNA of the CDR3: TGTGCCAGCAGGGGACAGGGGAATCAGCCCCAGCATTTT. This codes for CASRGQGNQPQHF.

J is TRBJ1-4 and V is TRBV7-2, with unresolved D. Trimming shortened V by 1 base and J by 8 bases, and 11 bases separated the two germline ends. Germline assignment: CDR1 SGHTA and CDR2 FQGNSA. The CDR3 is made up of 14 amino acids. CDR3 region: CASSLGGLGEKLFF. The CDR3, as DNA: TGTGCCAGCAGCTTAGGAGGGCTTGGAGAAAAACTGTTTTTT. The variable domain in full, completed from reference TRBV7-2 and TRBJ1-4, reads GAGVSQSPSNKVTEKGKDVELRCDPISGHTALYWYRQSLGQGLEFLIYFQGNSAPDKSGLPSDRFSAERTGGSVSTLTIQRTQQEDSAVYLCASSLGGLGEKLFFGSGTQLSVL.

The chain has TRBV7-2 and TRBJ2-7; D may be TRBD1 (5 bases). The CDR3 totals 14 residues. Germline V gene lookup returns CDR1 SGHTA and CDR2 FQGNSA. Trimming stripped 3 bases from V and 0 bases from J, with 9 bases between. The CDR3 DNA sequence: TGTGCCAGCAGCTTTCAGGGCAGCTCCTACGAGCAGTACTTC. As protein: CASSFQGSSYEQYF.

This rearrangement joins TRBV5-4 to TRBJ1-2; D uncertain. There are 13 residues in the CDR3. Per the germline V gene, CDR1 is SGHNT and CDR2 is YYREEE (reference sequence). Trimming took off 2 bases at V and 4 bases at J, with 9 bases between the two ends. DNA of the CDR3: TGTGCCAGCAGCTTTCCAGGAGTCTATGGCTACACCTTC. It codes for CASSFPGVYGYTF. The whole variable domain, filled in from reference TRBV5-4 and TRBJ1-2, reads ETGVTQSPTHLIKTRGQQVTLRCSSQSGHNTVSWYQQALGQGPQFIFQYYREEENGRGNFPPRFSGLQFPNYSSELNVNALELDDSALYLCASSFPGVYGYTFGSGTRLTVV.

The rearrangement uses TRBV2 and TRBJ2-7, with TRBD1 matching over 7 bases. CDR1 and CDR2 from the germline V gene are SNHLY and FYNNEI. This CDR3 has 16 amino acids. The V gene end was trimmed by 2 bases and the J gene end by 1 base; junction bases not matched to a gene: 8. CDR3 nucleotide sequence: TGTGCCAGCAGTGAACCTAAGGGACAGAGATCCTACGAGCAGTACTTC. It specifies CASSEPKGQRSYEQYF.

The rearrangement links TRBV2 to TRBJ1-2; D perhaps matches TRBD1 (6 bases). In germline, CDR1 is SNHLY, CDR2 FYNNEI. V gave up 5 bases and J gave up 6 bases, with 10 bases separating them. The CDR3 extends over 12 amino acids. This chain's CDR3 is CASSLQGNGYTF. CDR3 in DNA: TGTGCCAGCAGTTTACAGGGAAATGGCTACACCTTC. The full variable domain, with the rest looked up from reference TRBV2 and TRBJ1-2, is EPEVTQTPSHQVTQMGQEVILRCVPISNHLYFYWYRQILGQKVEFLVSFYNNEISEKSEIFDDQFSVERPDGSNFTLKIRSTKLEDSAMYFCASSLQGNGYTFGSGTRLTVV.

This sequence joins TRBV7-2 and TRBJ1-5; no clear D gene. Trimming cost V 1 base and J 7 bases, with 8 bases left between them. Germline V lookup: CDR1 SGHTA, CDR2 FQGNSA. CDR3 length: 13 residues. The CDR3 region is CASSLDAPQPQHF. CDR3 nucleotides: TGTGCCAGCAGCTTAGATGCCCCACAGCCCCAGCATTTT.

V is TRBV18 and J is TRBJ1-1; D possibly corresponds to TRBD1 (5 bases). The CDR3 has 18 amino acids. Per germline, CDR1 KGHSH and CDR2 LQKENI. Deletions cut 3 bases from V and 1 base from J, with 21 bases between. The CDR3 here is CASSPGTPEVIWNTEAFF. In DNA, the CDR3 is TGTGCCAGCTCACCCGGGACTCCGGAGGTTATCTGGAACACTGAAGCTTTCTTT. Full variable domain (missing parts from reference TRBV18 and TRBJ1-1): NAGVMQNPRHLVRRRGQEARLRCSPMKGHSHVYWYRQLPEEGLKFMVYLQKENIIDESGMPKERFSAEFPKEGPSILRIQQVVRGDSAAYFCASSPGTPEVIWNTEAFFGQGTRLTVV.

V is TRBV7-3 and J is TRBJ2-7; D is ambiguous. This CDR3 comprises 13 residues. The V and J ends lost 2 bases and 4 bases respectively, with 9 bases between them. Germline V lookup: CDR1 SGHTA, CDR2 FQGTGA. The CDR3 region has the DNA TGTGCCAGCAGCTTAGGTCAGATATACGAGCAGTACTTC. This translates into CASSLGQIYEQYF.